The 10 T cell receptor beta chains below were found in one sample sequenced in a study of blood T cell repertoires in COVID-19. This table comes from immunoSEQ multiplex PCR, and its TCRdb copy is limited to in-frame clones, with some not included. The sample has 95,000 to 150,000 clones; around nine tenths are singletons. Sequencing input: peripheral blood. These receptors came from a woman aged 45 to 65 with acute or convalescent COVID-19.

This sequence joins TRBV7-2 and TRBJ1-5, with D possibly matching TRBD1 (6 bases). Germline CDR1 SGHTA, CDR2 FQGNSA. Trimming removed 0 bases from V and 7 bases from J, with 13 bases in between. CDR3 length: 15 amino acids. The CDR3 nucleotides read TGTGCCAGCAGCTTAGCCTCAGGGGTTGGACAGCCCCAGCATTTT. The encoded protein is CASSLASGVGQPQHF.

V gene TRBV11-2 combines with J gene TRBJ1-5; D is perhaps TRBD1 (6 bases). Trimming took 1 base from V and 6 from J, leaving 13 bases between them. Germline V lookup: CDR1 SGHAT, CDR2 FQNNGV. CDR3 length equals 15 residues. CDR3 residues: CASSLAGGRSQPQHF. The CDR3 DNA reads TGTGCCAGCAGCTTAGCGGGGGGCAGGAGTCAGCCCCAGCATTTT.

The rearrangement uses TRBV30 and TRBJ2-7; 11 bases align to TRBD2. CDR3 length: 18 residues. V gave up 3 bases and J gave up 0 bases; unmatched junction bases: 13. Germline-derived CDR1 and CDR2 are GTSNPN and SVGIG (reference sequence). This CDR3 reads CAWRHTGLAAPSSYEQYF. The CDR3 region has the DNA TGTGCCTGGAGGCATACGGGACTAGCGGCACCAAGCTCCTACGAGCAGTACTTC. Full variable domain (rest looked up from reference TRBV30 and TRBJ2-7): SQTIHQWPATLVQPVGSPLSLECTVEGTSNPNLYWYRQAAGRGLQLLFYSVGIGQISSEVPQNLSASRPQDRQFILSSKKLLLSDSGFYLCAWRHTGLAAPSSYEQYFGPGTRLTVT.

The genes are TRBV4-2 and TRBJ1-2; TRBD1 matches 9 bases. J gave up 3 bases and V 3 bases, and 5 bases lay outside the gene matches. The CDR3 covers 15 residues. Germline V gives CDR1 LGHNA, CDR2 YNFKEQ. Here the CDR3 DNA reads TGTGCCAGCAGCCACCGGACAGGGGAGGACTATGGCTACACCTTC. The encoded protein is CASSHRTGEDYGYTF.

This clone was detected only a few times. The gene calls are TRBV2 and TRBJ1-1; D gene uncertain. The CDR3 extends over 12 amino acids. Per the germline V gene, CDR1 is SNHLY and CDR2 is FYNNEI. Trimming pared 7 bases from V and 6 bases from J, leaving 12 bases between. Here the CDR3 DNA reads TGTGCCAGCACCCTAGCGCGGGCTGAAGCTTTCTTT. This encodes CASTLARAEAFF.

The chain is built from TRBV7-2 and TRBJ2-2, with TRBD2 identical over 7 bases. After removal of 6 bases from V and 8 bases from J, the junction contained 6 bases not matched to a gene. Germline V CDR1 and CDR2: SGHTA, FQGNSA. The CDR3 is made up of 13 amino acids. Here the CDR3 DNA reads TGTGCCAGCAGTGGACTAGAGGGTGGGGAGCTGTTTTTT. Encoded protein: CASSGLEGGELFF.

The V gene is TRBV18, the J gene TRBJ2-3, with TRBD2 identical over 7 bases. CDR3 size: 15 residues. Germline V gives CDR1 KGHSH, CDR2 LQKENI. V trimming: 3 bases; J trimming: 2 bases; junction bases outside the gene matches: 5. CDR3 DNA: TGTGCCAGCTCACCCCTACGGGGGGACACAGATACGCAGTATTTT. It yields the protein CASSPLRGDTDTQYF. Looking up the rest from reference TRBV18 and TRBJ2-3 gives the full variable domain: NAGVMQNPRHLVRRRGQEARLRCSPMKGHSHVYWYRQLPEEGLKFMVYLQKENIIDESGMPKERFSAEFPKEGPSILRIQQVVRGDSAAYFCASSPLRGDTDTQYFGPGTRLTVL.

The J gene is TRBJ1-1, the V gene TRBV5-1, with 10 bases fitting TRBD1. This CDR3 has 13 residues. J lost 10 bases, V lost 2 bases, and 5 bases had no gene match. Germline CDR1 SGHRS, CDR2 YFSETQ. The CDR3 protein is CASSLRQGAGAFF. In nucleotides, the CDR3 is TGCGCCAGCAGCTTACGACAGGGGGCTGGAGCTTTCTTT.

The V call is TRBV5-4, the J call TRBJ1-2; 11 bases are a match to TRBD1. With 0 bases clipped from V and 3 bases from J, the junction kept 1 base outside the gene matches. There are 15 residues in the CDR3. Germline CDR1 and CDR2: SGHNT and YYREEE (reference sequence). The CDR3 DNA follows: TGTGCCAGCAGCTTGGGGACAGGGGGCCACTATGGCTACACCTTC. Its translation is CASSLGTGGHYGYTF.

The CDR3 DNA reads TGTGCCAGCACCCTAGAGCGTAACAATGAGCAGTTCTTC. Amino acids: CASTLERNNEQFF. The gene calls are TRBV7-9 and TRBJ2-1; unclear D gene. In germline, CDR1 is SEHNR, CDR2 FQNEAQ (reference sequence). Trimming stripped 7 bases from V and 5 bases from J, with 12 bases between. CDR3 length equals 13 residues.